Listed here are 17 T cell receptor beta chains from one sample, sequenced in a study of blood T cell repertoires in COVID-19. Some clones are missing from TCRdb's copy, which holds only in-frame ones; the method was immunoSEQ multiplex PCR. Among fewer than 120,000 clones, around 76% were seen once, and the ten largest hold 3% to 4%. Sequenced: peripheral blood. These TCRs come from a woman aged 80 or older with acute or convalescent COVID-19.

This clone was detected only once. The chain combines TRBV6-5 with TRBJ1-2; D remains unclear. With 7 bases removed from V and 1 base from J, the gap between germline ends came to 13 bases. There are 14 residues in the CDR3. Per the germline V gene, CDR1 is MNHEY and CDR2 is SVGAGI. DNA for the CDR3: TGTGCCAGCATTTCGACGCGGCTTAACTATGGCTACACCTTC. The encoded protein is CASISTRLNYGYTF.

The chain uses TRBV28 and TRBJ1-5, with 7 bases matching TRBD1. Germline CDR1 reads MDHEN; CDR2 reads SYDVKM. The J segment lost 7 bases and the V segment lost 6 bases, leaving 12 bases of the junction unmatched. This CDR3 contains 15 residues. CDR3: CASRGDRQGRQPQHF. The CDR3 DNA is TGTGCCAGCAGAGGGGATAGACAGGGTCGCCAGCCCCAGCATTTT.

This chain uses TRBV6-1 with TRBJ1-1; D unresolved. The CDR3 runs 14 residues. V was pared by 2 bases and J by 1 base, with 8 bases between. Germline assignment: CDR1 MNHNS and CDR2 SASEGT. DNA of the CDR3: TGTGCCAGCAGTGAATTGGCGGCGAACACTGAAGCTTTCTTT. It is translated as CASSELAANTEAFF.

The chain is built from TRBV6-5 and TRBJ2-1; maybe TRBD2 (6 bases). The CDR3 has 15 residues. Germline loops: CDR1 MNHEY, CDR2 SVGAGI. The V gene lost 2 bases and the J gene lost 8 bases, with 16 bases spanning the gap. The CDR3 DNA reads TGTGCCAGCAGTTACGCCGGGGGTACCGGGTATGAGCAGTTCTTC. The encoded protein is CASSYAGGTGYEQFF.

V is TRBV10-1 and J is TRBJ2-7, with TRBD2 matching over 10 bases. With V trimmed by 3 bases and J by 6 bases, 8 bases remained unmatched. Germline V gene data show CDR1 as WNHNN and CDR2 as SYGVQD (reference sequence). The CDR3 has 15 residues. Here the CDR3 reads CASSDGTSGTSEQYF. In nucleotides, the CDR3 is TGCGCCAGCAGTGATGGAACTAGCGGGACGTCCGAGCAGTACTTC.

CDR3 coding DNA: TGCGCCAGCAGGAAAGGACAGGGTGAGGATGAAGCTTTCTTT. Its protein product is CASRKGQGEDEAFF. This chain uses TRBV5-1 with TRBJ1-1; 8 bases fit TRBD1. CDR1 and CDR2 from the germline V gene are SGHRS and YFSETQ. This CDR3 spans 14 amino acids. J lost 7 bases, V lost 5 bases, and 10 bases had no gene match.

The rearrangement links TRBV6-1 to TRBJ2-3, with unresolved D. CDR3 length: 12 amino acids. Germline CDR1 and CDR2: MNHNS and SASEGT. Deletions cut 3 bases from V and 4 bases from J, with 5 bases between. The CDR3 protein is CASSDSADTQYF. CDR3 nucleotides: TGTGCCAGCAGTGATAGTGCAGATACGCAGTATTTT.

This clone was seen only a few times. The rearrangement links TRBV6-5 to TRBJ2-7; D perhaps matches TRBD2 (7 bases). V was trimmed by 7 bases and J by 4 bases, leaving 17 bases between them. The CDR3 loop spans 14 amino acids. Germline V CDR1 and CDR2: MNHEY, SVGAGI. The CDR3 DNA reads TGTGCCAGCACTGGGGGGGCGACTCCTTACGAGCAGTACTTC. This translates into CASTGGATPYEQYF.

The chain couples TRBV4-3 to TRBJ2-3; TRBD2 is a possible D gene (6 bases). V was trimmed by 5 bases and J by 0 bases, leaving 18 bases between them. The CDR3 runs to 17 residues. Looked up from germline, CDR1 is LGHNA and CDR2 is YSLEER. CDR3 loop: CASSAIPAGTSTDTQYF. As DNA, the CDR3 is TGCGCCAGCAGCGCCATCCCAGCAGGGACTAGCACAGATACGCAGTATTTT.

V usage is TRBV12-3 or TRBV12-4 and J usage is TRBJ2-7; tentatively, D is TRBD2 (6 bases). With 4 bases removed from V and 8 bases from J, the gap between germline ends came to 15 bases. This CDR3 has 13 residues. The CDR3: CASSWTQGGQQYF. CDR3 coding DNA: TGTGCCAGCAGTTGGACCCAGGGAGGACAGCAGTACTTC.

This chain uses TRBV30 with TRBJ1-1; TRBD1 agrees at 7 bases. The CDR3 spans 16 residues. With V trimmed by 3 bases and J by 5 bases, 15 bases remained unmatched. Germline CDR1 is GTSNPN and CDR2 is SVGIG (reference sequence). CDR3 nucleotide sequence: TGTGCCTGGAGCCCTGGGACAGTTCGTCCCGTAACTGAAGCTTTCTTT. Amino acids: CAWSPGTVRPVTEAFF.

This clone was counted a few times. At one end the junction does not follow the germline gene, possibly because of a read error. The J gene is TRBJ1-1, the V gene TRBV14; TRBD1 is a possible D gene (5 bases). Germline CDR1 is SGHDN and CDR2 is FVKESK. The CDR3 runs to 13 residues. The CDR3 spells CASSQRGNAEAFF. The CDR3 nucleotides read TGTGCCAGCAGCCAACGGGGGAACGCTGAAGCTTTCTTT.

The chain carries TRBV10-3 and TRBJ2-7; D unresolved. Germline V gives CDR1 ENHRY, CDR2 SYGVKD. Trimming removed 6 bases from V and 5 bases from J, with 11 bases in between. The CDR3 length is 12 residues. The CDR3 DNA reads as TGTGCCATCAGCCCCCATTCGGACGAGCAGTACTTC. Translation gives CAISPHSDEQYF.

The chain recombines TRBV19 with TRBJ1-2, with 12 bases that match TRBD1. After removal of 6 bases from V and 4 bases from J, the junction contained 9 bases not matched to a gene. The germline V gene has CDR1 LNHDA and CDR2 SQIVND (reference sequence). This CDR3 has 16 residues. In DNA form, the CDR3 reads TGTGCCAGTAGCGGAGGGACAGGGGGCTTTGGCTATGGCTACACCTTC. It translates to CASSGGTGGFGYGYTF.

This clone was found a few times. The chain is built from TRBV6-2 or TRBV6-3 and TRBJ1-2; tentatively, D is TRBD1 (5 bases). Per the germline V gene, CDR1 is MNHEY and CDR2 is SVGEGT. The CDR3 runs 14 residues. Deletions cut 2 bases from V and 2 bases from J, with 9 bases between. The CDR3 sequence: CASSYLRGNYGYTF. CDR3 coding DNA: TGTGCCAGCAGTTACCTCCGGGGGAACTATGGCTACACCTTC.

The gene calls are TRBV28 and TRBJ2-6; the D gene is possibly TRBD2 (5 bases). Trimming stripped 6 bases from V and 0 bases from J, with 12 bases between. The CDR3 extends over 16 amino acids. Germline-derived CDR1 and CDR2 are MDHEN and SYDVKM. The CDR3 region has the DNA TGTGCCAGCAGGGGCGGGTCGATCTCTGGGGCCAACGTCCTGACTTTC. This translates into CASRGGSISGANVLTF.

This chain joins TRBV5-1 and TRBJ2-1; 8 bases map to TRBD2. V was clipped by 0 bases and J by 6 bases; unmatched bases: 8. CDR3 length equals 16 residues. In germline, CDR1 is SGHRS, CDR2 YFSETQ. CDR3 region: CASSLETGGPGNEQFF. The CDR3, as DNA: TGCGCCAGCAGCTTGGAAACGGGAGGGCCGGGCAATGAGCAGTTCTTC.